This T cell receptor (beta chain) comes out of a study of T cell responses to AZD1222 COVID-19 vaccine. Sequencing used immunoSEQ multiplex PCR; TCRdb keeps in-frame clones, though not all of them. The sample has around 150,000 clones, 92% seen once. Germline V gene data show CDR1 as SGHRS and CDR2 as YFSETQ. V was cut by 1 base and J by 10 bases, with 15 bases left in between. There are 14 residues in the CDR3. The genes are TRBV5-1 and TRBJ2-1, with D perhaps TRBD1 (5 bases). The sequence was obtained from an adult in good health. The sequencing used peripheral blood, collected on day 0 of MenACWY control vaccination. CDR3: CASSLITIAGEQFF. The CDR3 DNA is TGCGCCAGCAGCTTGATTACGATAGCAGGGGAGCAGTTCTTC.